The 13 T cell receptor beta chains listed next were all sequenced from one sample in a study of post-analysis software for immune sequencing data. General study points: There were a few TRBV segments more frequent in patients than controls, and TRBV5-6, TRBV5-1 and TRBV20-1 were among them.

Researchers reported that TCR beta cDNA libraries carried unique molecular identifiers. Each CDR3 protein gets one entry after TCRdb re-called the PCR reads with MiXCR. Counted here are roughly 700,000 distinct CDR3 sequences, 25% to 30% occurring once; the ten biggest clones make up under 0.7%. Their target antigens are unknown. Material for sequencing was blood. The receptors originated from a girl aged 5-17 years with multiple sclerosis.

The sample holds a few counts of this clonotype. The chain couples TRBV28 to TRBJ2-6; D unresolved. Germline V gives CDR1 MDHEN, CDR2 SYDVKM. The CDR3 has 18 residues. V was pared by 1 base and J by 2 bases, with 15 bases between. CDR3 sequence (DNA): TGTGCCAGCAGTTTATTCGGCAGGATGGTAACTGGGGCCAACGTCCTGACTTTC. Its translation: CASSLFGRMVTGANVLTF.

This clonotype showed up just a few times. The chain joins TRBV29-1 to TRBJ2-1; D assignment may be TRBD1 or TRBD2 (5 bases each). V dropped 5 bases and J dropped 7 bases, with 15 bases sitting between them. Per germline, CDR1 SQVTM and CDR2 ANQGSEA. This CDR3 has 13 amino acids. As DNA, the CDR3 is TGCAGCGTTCTTGGGGGTGAGGAAAATGAGCAGTTCTTC. The encoded protein is CSVLGGEENEQFF.

The sample holds a few counts of this clonotype. The gene calls are TRBV6-6 and TRBJ2-1; tentatively, D is TRBD1 (6 bases). The CDR3 sequence is 15 residues long. Germline V gives CDR1 MNHNY, CDR2 SVGAGI (reference sequence). Trimming shortened V by 3 bases and J by 8 bases, and 17 bases separated the two germline ends. CDR3 nucleotides: TGTGCCAGCAGTTATTGGGGGCCGGTGGGCGATGAGCAGTTCTTC. It encodes CASSYWGPVGDEQFF.

The chain has TRBV7-9 and TRBJ1-2; tentative D call: TRBD1 (5 bases). CDR3 size: 14 residues. The germline V and J ends were trimmed by 5 bases and 6 bases, with 16 bases remaining between them. Per germline, CDR1 SEHNR and CDR2 FQNEAQ (reference sequence). The CDR3 DNA sequence: TGTGCCAGCAGCCCCGAGGGGCGGTGGCATGGCTACACCTTC. Translated: CASSPEGRWHGYTF.

The V and J genes are TRBV5-1 and TRBJ2-3, with TRBD1 matching 9 bases. This CDR3 is 16 amino acids long. V shed 4 bases and J 5 bases; nucleotides not matched to a gene: 11. Germline-derived CDR1 and CDR2 are SGHRS and YFSETQ. CDR3 sequence reads: CASSKWDRERIDTQYF. The CDR3 DNA reads TGCGCCAGCAGCAAGTGGGACAGGGAAAGGATAGATACGCAGTATTTT.

This clonotype came up a few times. V is TRBV10-3 and J is TRBJ2-3; 9 nucleotides align to TRBD2. Germline CDR1 is ENHRY and CDR2 is SYGVKD. V shed 6 bases and J 6 bases; nucleotides not matched to a gene: 10. The CDR3 has 15 residues. For the CDR3, the DNA is TGTGCCATCAGGGCAGCGGGAGGCCCTCCGGATACGCAGTATTTT. This sequence encodes CAIRAAGGPPDTQYF.

This clonotype was seen more than once but under ten times. The chain has TRBV9 and TRBJ2-5, with a weak D call TRBD1 (5 bases). The CDR3 is made up of 15 amino acids. V gave up 3 bases and J gave up 1 base, with 13 bases separating them. Germline V gene data show CDR1 as SGDLS and CDR2 as YYNGEE. The CDR3 protein is CASSAGGGAQETQYF. The DNA of the CDR3 is TGTGCCAGCAGCGCGGGTGGTGGGGCCCAAGAGACCCAGTACTTC.

In this sample, this clonotype turned up a few times. The rearrangement joins TRBV25-1 to TRBJ2-5; perhaps TRBD1 as D (6 bases). Germline CDR1 is MGHDK and CDR2 is SYGVNS. The CDR3 runs to 17 residues. The germline V and J ends were trimmed by 1 base and 2 bases, with 17 bases remaining between them. CDR3 protein: CASSESPPSDRQETQYF. The CDR3 DNA sequence: TGTGCCAGCAGTGAATCCCCTCCCTCTGACAGGCAAGAGACCCAGTACTTC. Full variable domain (missing parts from reference TRBV25-1 and TRBJ2-5): EADIYQTPRYLVIGTGKKITLECSQTMGHDKMYWYQQDPGMELHLIHYSYGVNSTEKGDLSSESTVSRIRTEHFPLTLESARPSHTSQYLCASSESPPSDRQETQYFGPGTRLLVL.

This clonotype turned up a few times. V is TRBV28 and J is TRBJ1-2; unclear D gene. Germline V gives CDR1 MDHEN, CDR2 SYDVKM. This CDR3 is built from 12 residues. Trimming stripped 2 bases from V and 4 bases from J, with 5 bases between. The CDR3 region has the DNA TGTGCCAGCAGTTTAATTTCCTATGGCTACACCTTC. Translating gives CASSLISYGYTF.

On this clonotype itself: Germline and junction disagree at one end, which may indicate a read error. CDR3 in amino acids: CASSQDWGPGQGTQYF. The CDR3 DNA sequence: TGCGCCAGCAGCCAAGATTGGGGGCCGGGTCAAGGGACCCAGTACTTC. The chain has TRBV4-3 and TRBJ2-5; possibly TRBD1 for D (6 bases). This CDR3 contains 16 residues. Per the germline V gene, CDR1 is LGHNA and CDR2 is YSLEER.

The V call is TRBV28, the J call TRBJ2-1; the D gene could be TRBD1 or TRBD2 (5 bases each). Trimming stripped 8 bases from V and 9 bases from J, with 23 bases between. The V gene's germline CDR1 is MDHEN and CDR2 SYDVKM. The CDR3 is made up of 15 amino acids. CDR3 sequence (DNA): TGTGCCAGCGCCTTACGAGGGGAGAATAGAATTGAGCAGTTCTTC. Its protein product is CASALRGENRIEQFF.

In its sample, this clonotype was seen a few times. V is TRBV2 and J is TRBJ2-3, with TRBD2 matching 9 bases. V shed 5 bases, J shed 14 bases, and the junction held 8 bases outside the gene matches. The CDR3 has 12 amino acids. Germline V gives CDR1 SNHLY, CDR2 FYNNEI. DNA of the CDR3: TGTGCCAGCAGTCCGAGCGGGGGGCTCCTGTATTTT. This gives the protein CASSPSGGLLYF.

The rearrangement uses TRBV5-1 and TRBJ1-2; 7 bases fit TRBD1. Per the germline V gene, CDR1 is SGHRS and CDR2 is YFSETQ. The ends lost 7 bases at V and 4 bases at J; junction bases unmatched: 10. This CDR3 is built from 14 residues. The CDR3 DNA is TGCGCCAGCGGCCTCCGGGACAGCCTCTATGGCTACACCTTC. Encoded protein: CASGLRDSLYGYTF.